This TCR beta chain was sequenced for a study of STAT5B mutations in CD4+ large granular lymphocyte leukemia. The sample holds a few counts of this clone. Libraries were prepared by immunoSEQ multiplex PCR; TCRdb keeps only in-frame clonotypes and omits some of them. The sample includes about 23,000 clones, 79% of them seen just once. Source material: CD4+ T cells from blood buffy coats. This TCR came from a human donor in good health.

For the CDR3, the DNA is TGTGCCAGCAGTAGGACGGAGGGCACCGGGGAGCTGTTTTTT. Its protein is CASSRTEGTGELFF. This chain uses TRBV6-5 with TRBJ2-2, with D tentatively TRBD2 (6 bases). V lost 5 bases and J 4 bases, leaving 11 bases between the germline ends. This CDR3 contains 14 residues. Germline lookup yields CDR1 MNHEY and CDR2 SVGAGI.